The T cell receptor (beta chain) described here comes from a study of human thymus T cells. Comment on this clone: What it binds is unknown.

General study findings and limits: Related studies noted strongly shared thymic repertoires across unrelated people. V and J genes seemed to be used with bias in thymic and blood repertoires.

In corrective heart surgery, resections were taken, and these provided the thymus tissue. The donors were infants in Finland with congenital heart defects, otherwise immunologically healthy. CDR1 is SGHNT and CDR2 is YYREEE in the germline V gene (reference sequence). Trimming took 3 bases from V and 7 from J; bases not matched to a gene: 8. The CDR3 length is 16 residues. The repertoire was sequenced with immunoSEQ multiplex PCR; TCRdb's copy has only in-frame clones and lacks some. The sample shows tens of thousands of clones, 95% of them seen only once. The sequence derives from a girl less than two years old with a congenital heart defect but otherwise immunologically healthy. The V call is TRBV5-4, the J call TRBJ2-2, with 11 bases that match TRBD2. Source material: thymus tissue. In nucleotides, the CDR3 is TGTGCCAGCAGCTCTCTGACTAGCGGGATGAACGGGGAGCTGTTTTTT. This encodes CASSSLTSGMNGELFF.